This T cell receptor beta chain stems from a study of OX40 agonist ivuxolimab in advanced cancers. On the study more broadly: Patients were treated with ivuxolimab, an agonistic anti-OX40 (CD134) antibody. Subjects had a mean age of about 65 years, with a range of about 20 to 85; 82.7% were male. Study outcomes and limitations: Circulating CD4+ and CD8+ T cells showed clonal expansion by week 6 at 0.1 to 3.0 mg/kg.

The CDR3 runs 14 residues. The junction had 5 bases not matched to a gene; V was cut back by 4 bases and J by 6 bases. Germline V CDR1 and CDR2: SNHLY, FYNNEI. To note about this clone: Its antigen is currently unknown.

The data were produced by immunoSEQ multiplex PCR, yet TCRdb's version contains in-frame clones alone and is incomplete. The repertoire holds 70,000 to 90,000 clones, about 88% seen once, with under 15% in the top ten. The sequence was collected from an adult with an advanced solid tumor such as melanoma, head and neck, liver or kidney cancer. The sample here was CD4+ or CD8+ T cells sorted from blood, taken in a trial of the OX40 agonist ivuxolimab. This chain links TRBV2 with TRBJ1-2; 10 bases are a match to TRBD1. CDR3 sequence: CASSVGQGGDGYTF. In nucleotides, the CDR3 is TGTGCCAGCAGTGTAGGACAGGGGGGCGATGGCTACACCTTC.